Presented here are 8 T cell receptor beta chains from one specimen sequenced in a study of technical replicates of blood from a handful of donors. Libraries were prepared by immunoSEQ multiplex PCR; TCRdb keeps only in-frame clonotypes and omits some of them. Of under 90,000 clones in the sample, around 94% were seen once. The specimen was T cells isolated from PBMCs. These receptors all come from a human donor in good health.

The chain joins TRBV2 to TRBJ2-3; the match to TRBD2 covers 8 bases. The germline V gene encodes CDR1 SNHLY and CDR2 FYNNEI. CDR3 size: 15 residues. V was clipped by 5 bases and J by 6 bases; unmatched bases: 10. Written as DNA, the CDR3 is TGTGCCAGCAGTTCTCTGACGGGGGGGTCGGATACGCAGTATTTT. Its protein product is CASSSLTGGSDTQYF.

V gene TRBV4-1 combines with J gene TRBJ2-7; 7 bases map to TRBD2. J gave up 2 bases and V 0 bases, and 4 bases lay outside the gene matches. The V gene's germline CDR1 is MGHRA and CDR2 YSYEKL. The CDR3 runs 15 residues. CDR3 sequence reads: CASSQELAFAYEQYF. The CDR3 bases are TGCGCCAGCAGCCAAGAACTAGCGTTCGCCTACGAGCAGTACTTC.

The J gene is TRBJ1-1, the V gene TRBV10-1, with 8 bases fitting TRBD1. Germline V CDR1 and CDR2: WNHNN, SYGVQD (reference sequence). This CDR3 is built from 13 residues. V was pared by 5 bases and J by 7 bases, with 6 bases of the junction left unmatched. The CDR3, as DNA: TGCGCCAGCAGTACGGACAGGGCTCATGAAGCTTTCTTT. Its protein is CASSTDRAHEAFF.

The rearrangement links TRBV27 to TRBJ1-2; D is unresolved. Germline assignment: CDR1 MNHEY and CDR2 SMNVEV (reference sequence). V lost 11 bases to trimming and J lost 3 bases, with 19 bases between them. This CDR3 is built from 14 residues. DNA for the CDR3: TGTGCCCCAACATATGGAGGATTACACTATGGCTACACCTTC. Its translation is CAPTYGGLHYGYTF.

This clone was counted once. The chain employs TRBV5-1 and TRBJ2-1, with a possible D match to TRBD1 (5 bases). Trimming left V 5 bases short and J 9 bases short, with 9 bases between. Germline loops: CDR1 SGHRS, CDR2 YFSETQ. The CDR3 length is 11 residues. CDR3 amino acids: CASSSGLEQFF. The DNA of the CDR3 is TGCGCCAGCAGTTCAGGGCTTGAGCAGTTCTTC.

The chain couples TRBV28 to TRBJ2-7; D is undetermined. Trimming stripped 5 bases from V and 6 bases from J, with 8 bases between. Germline V lookup: CDR1 MDHEN, CDR2 SYDVKM. The CDR3 runs to 11 residues. Here the CDR3 DNA reads TGTGCCAGCAGTAGAGCGCGCGAGCAGTACTTC. The encoded protein is CASSRAREQYF. Filled out from reference TRBV28 and TRBJ2-7, the complete variable domain reads DVKVTQSSRYLVKRTGEKVFLECVQDMDHENMFWYRQDPGLGLRLIYFSYDVKMKEKGDIPEGYSVSREKKERFSLILESASTNQTSMYLCASSRAREQYFGPGTRLTVT.

Written as DNA, the CDR3 is TGCGCCAGCAGCCAAGAGGGGGGTCCGGGAGTCATACACGAGCAGTACTTC. It yields the protein CASSQEGGPGVIHEQYF. The chain has TRBV4-1 and TRBJ2-7, with D perhaps TRBD2 (6 bases). V was shortened by 0 bases and J by 5 bases, with 20 bases between the two germline ends. Germline CDR1 reads MGHRA; CDR2 reads YSYEKL. The CDR3 loop spans 17 amino acids.

The rearrangement uses TRBV5-1 and TRBJ1-1; TRBD1 is a possible D gene (6 bases). The ends were cut back, 5 bases at V and 1 base at J, with 9 bases in the middle. The CDR3 covers 13 residues. CDR1 SGHRS and CDR2 YFSETQ come from the germline V gene. In DNA form, the CDR3 reads TGCGCCAGCAGGGCGACAGGGAACACTGAAGCTTTCTTT. As protein: CASRATGNTEAFF. Full variable domain (rest looked up from reference TRBV5-1 and TRBJ1-1): KAGVTQTPRYLIKTRGQQVTLSCSPISGHRSVSWYQQTPGQGLQFLFEYFSETQRNKGNFPGRFSGRQFSNSRSEMNVSTLELGDSALYLCASRATGNTEAFFGQGTRLTVV.